This is a list of T cell receptor beta chains from one sample in a study of identical twins. TCRdb independently ran MiXCR on the 5' RACE reads; one entry per CDR3 protein. The table shows around 290,000 distinct CDR3 sequences, with 9.5% occurring only once. The data were also submitted as part of a second study, on yellow fever vaccine responses in identical twins.

The sample taken for sequencing was CD8+ T cells sorted from blood. Every receptor here comes from a woman between 18 and 30 years old in good health. CDR3s include the opening cysteine and the closing phenylalanine or tryptophan. Fields, in order: V gene, clone size, D gene, J gene, CDR3 protein, CDR3 DNA. The D gene is left open where the match is weak. Rows give clone size only sometimes, using once, few, many, or a class for an expanded clone.

v_gene: TRBV4-3
abundance: many
d_gene: TRBD1
j_gene: TRBJ2-7
CDR3aa: CASSQDRGGVSYEQYF
CDR3nt: TGCGCCAGCAGCCAGGACAGGGGAGGGGTCTCCTACGAGCAGTACTTC

v_gene: TRBV11-2
abundance: many
d_gene: TRBD2
j_gene: TRBJ2-1
CDR3aa: CASSWELAGSYNEQFF
CDR3nt: TGTGCCAGCAGCTGGGAACTAGCGGGGAGCTACAATGAGCAGTTCTTC

v_gene: TRBV20-1
abundance: .
d_gene: TRBD2
j_gene: TRBJ2-1
CDR3aa: CSSSRAGGYNEQFF
CDR3nt: TGCAGCTCCTCGCGGGCGGGGGGCTACAATGAGCAGTTCTTC

v_gene: TRBV3-1
abundance: .
d_gene: .
j_gene: TRBJ2-3
CDR3aa: CASSPEGKGWASDTQYF
CDR3nt: TGTGCCAGCAGCCCCGAGGGTAAGGGGTGGGCATCCGATACGCAGTATTTT

v_gene: TRBV20-1
abundance: many
d_gene: .
j_gene: TRBJ2-7
CDR3aa: CSAKPEDRLPYEQYF
CDR3nt: TGCAGTGCTAAACCGGAAGACAGGTTACCCTACGAGCAGTACTTC

v_gene: TRBV2
abundance: many
d_gene: .
j_gene: TRBJ1-3
CDR3aa: CASMGIPTEDTIYF
CDR3nt: TGTGCCAGCATGGGGATTCCGACTGAGGACACCATATATTTT

v_gene: TRBV18
abundance: .
d_gene: .
j_gene: TRBJ2-5
CDR3aa: CASSPLGMGEETQYF
CDR3nt: TGTGCCAGCTCACCACTTGGTATGGGGGAAGAGACCCAGTACTTC

v_gene: TRBV7-9
abundance: few
d_gene: .
j_gene: TRBJ2-7
CDR3aa: CASSLVPPIYEQYF
CDR3nt: TGTGCCAGCAGCTTAGTTCCACCCATCTACGAGCAGTACTTC

v_gene: TRBV6-1
abundance: few
d_gene: .
j_gene: TRBJ2-1
CDR3aa: CASSARDNPGNEQFF
CDR3nt: TGTGCCAGCAGTGCCCGGGACAACCCCGGGAATGAGCAGTTCTTC

v_gene: TRBV6-4
abundance: few
d_gene: .
j_gene: TRBJ2-7
CDR3aa: CASSQPYEQYF
CDR3nt: TGTGCCAGCAGTCAGCCCTACGAGCAGTACTTC

v_gene: TRBV20-1
abundance: many
d_gene: TRBD2
j_gene: TRBJ2-7
CDR3aa: CSASVRRLAGGPLTREQYF
CDR3nt: TGCAGTGCTAGTGTCCGAAGACTAGCGGGAGGCCCCCTTACTCGCGAGCAGTACTTC

v_gene: TRBV5-4
abundance: .
d_gene: .
j_gene: TRBJ2-7
CDR3aa: CASSLSSGGYEQYF
CDR3nt: TGTGCCAGCAGCTTGTCCTCGGGCGGCTACGAGCAGTACTTC

v_gene: TRBV6-6
abundance: .
d_gene: .
j_gene: TRBJ2-7
CDR3aa: CASSLGMTYEQYF
CDR3nt: TGTGCCAGCAGTCTTGGGATGACCTACGAGCAGTACTTC

v_gene: TRBV3-1
abundance: many
d_gene: .
j_gene: TRBJ1-2
CDR3aa: CASSQNHPVRQSHNYGYTF
CDR3nt: TGTGCCAGCAGCCAAAACCATCCCGTCCGACAGTCCCACAACTATGGCTACACCTTC

v_gene: TRBV19
abundance: .
d_gene: .
j_gene: TRBJ2-3
CDR3aa: CASSRFRAGFSTDTQYF
CDR3nt: TGTGCCAGTAGTAGGTTCAGGGCGGGGTTCAGCACAGATACGCAGTATTTT

v_gene: TRBV10-3
abundance: few
d_gene: TRBD1
j_gene: TRBJ2-1
CDR3aa: CAISADRGGNEQFF
CDR3nt: TGTGCCATCAGTGCTGACAGGGGAGGCAATGAGCAGTTCTTC

v_gene: TRBV12-3/TRBV12-4
abundance: many
d_gene: .
j_gene: TRBJ2-7
CDR3aa: CASRSAGLSYEQYF
CDR3nt: TGTGCCAGCCGATCAGCGGGCCTCTCCTACGAGCAGTACTTC

v_gene: TRBV4-1
abundance: few
d_gene: .
j_gene: TRBJ1-2
CDR3aa: CASREPNYGYTF
CDR3nt: TGCGCCAGCAGGGAACCTAACTATGGCTACACCTTC

v_gene: TRBV7-2
abundance: few
d_gene: .
j_gene: TRBJ2-1
CDR3aa: CASSLDLYEQFF
CDR3nt: TGTGCCAGCAGCTTAGATCTCTACGAGCAGTTCTTC

v_gene: TRBV20-1
abundance: once
d_gene: .
j_gene: TRBJ2-7
CDR3aa: CSARDYLGSYEQYF
CDR3nt: TGCAGTGCTAGGGACTATTTAGGATCCTACGAGCAGTACTTC

v_gene: TRBV4-2
abundance: few
d_gene: .
j_gene: TRBJ2-1
CDR3aa: CASSQVAKEQFF
CDR3nt: TGTGCCAGCAGCCAAGTGGCCAAGGAGCAGTTCTTC

v_gene: TRBV29-1
abundance: many
d_gene: TRBD1
j_gene: TRBJ2-3
CDR3aa: CSGGQKDTQYF
CDR3nt: TGCAGCGGGGGACAGAAAGATACGCAGTATTTT

v_gene: TRBV14
abundance: .
d_gene: TRBD1
j_gene: TRBJ2-2
CDR3aa: CASSQDSGQVITGELFF
CDR3nt: TGTGCCAGCAGCCAAGATTCGGGACAGGTTATTACCGGGGAGCTGTTTTTT

v_gene: TRBV20-1
abundance: .
d_gene: .
j_gene: TRBJ2-3
CDR3aa: CSARDLFERAPDTQYF
CDR3nt: TGCAGTGCTAGAGATCTATTTGAAAGGGCCCCAGATACGCAGTATTTT

v_gene: TRBV20-1
abundance: .
d_gene: TRBD1
j_gene: TRBJ2-7
CDR3aa: CSARAPSGTGVYEQYF
CDR3nt: TGCAGTGCTAGAGCCCCGTCCGGGACAGGGGTCTACGAGCAGTACTTC

v_gene: TRBV6-4
abundance: few
d_gene: TRBD1
j_gene: TRBJ2-7
CDR3aa: CASSDWTGQYPYEQYF
CDR3nt: TGTGCCAGCAGTGACTGGACAGGGCAGTATCCCTACGAGCAGTACTTC

v_gene: TRBV7-2
abundance: many
d_gene: TRBD2
j_gene: TRBJ2-7
CDR3aa: CASSFAGGQYEQYF
CDR3nt: TGTGCCAGCAGCTTCGCGGGAGGGCAATACGAGCAGTACTTC

v_gene: TRBV3-1
abundance: .
d_gene: TRBD1
j_gene: TRBJ2-1
CDR3aa: CASSLRTGPYNEQFF
CDR3nt: TGTGCCAGCAGCCTTAGGACAGGGCCCTACAATGAGCAGTTCTTC

v_gene: TRBV20-1
abundance: many
d_gene: TRBD2
j_gene: TRBJ2-7
CDR3aa: CSLLGGGERNEQYF
CDR3nt: TGCAGTCTCCTTGGCGGGGGGGAAAGGAACGAGCAGTACTTC

v_gene: TRBV30
abundance: .
d_gene: TRBD2
j_gene: TRBJ2-1
CDR3aa: CAFDGTSGWDEQFF
CDR3nt: TGTGCCTTCGACGGGACTAGCGGATGGGATGAGCAGTTCTTC

v_gene: TRBV21-1
abundance: few
d_gene: .
j_gene: TRBJ2-4
CDR3aa: CASSNYAGRRNIQYF
CDR3nt: TGTGCCAGCAGCAATTATGCTGGCCGACGAAACATTCAGTACTTC

v_gene: TRBV6-5
abundance: many
d_gene: .
j_gene: TRBJ2-7
CDR3aa: CASSYAASYEQYF
CDR3nt: TGTGCCAGCAGTTACGCCGCCTCCTACGAGCAGTACTTC

v_gene: TRBV19
abundance: few
d_gene: .
j_gene: TRBJ1-4
CDR3aa: CASRPGLGNEKLFF
CDR3nt: TGTGCCAGCCGCCCCGGGCTTGGAAACGAAAAACTGTTTTTT

v_gene: TRBV7-9
abundance: few
d_gene: TRBD2
j_gene: TRBJ2-1
CDR3aa: CASSPGLASNEQFF
CDR3nt: TGTGCCAGCAGCCCGGGACTAGCCAGCAATGAGCAGTTCTTC

v_gene: TRBV7-9
abundance: .
d_gene: TRBD1
j_gene: TRBJ1-1
CDR3aa: CASSGRGDRARTEAFF
CDR3nt: TGTGCCAGCAGCGGTCGGGGGGACAGGGCGAGAACTGAAGCTTTCTTT